A single sample gave rise to the 24 T cell receptor beta chains below, sequenced in a study of cytomegalovirus exposure and HLA in healthy donors. The PCR made use of 60 Vbeta and 13 Jbeta primers. Produced via immunoSEQ multiplex PCR; TCRdb's table is partial and in-frame only. The sample includes approximately 220,000 clones, more than 80% seen only once; the top ten take 2.9%. Sequencing was carried out using PBMCs. These receptors were taken from a man aged 25-40 years in good health and CMV-seronegative.

The chain is built from TRBV5-4 and TRBJ1-3; D gene unclear. This CDR3 spans 14 amino acids. Deletions cut 0 bases from V and 4 bases from J, with 8 bases between. From germline, CDR1 is SGHNT and CDR2 YYREEE (reference sequence). In DNA form, the CDR3 reads TGTGCCAGCAGCTTGGATCCTCAGGGAAACACCATATATTTT. Amino acid sequence: CASSLDPQGNTIYF.

The chain links TRBV6-1 to TRBJ1-2; D gene ambiguous. Trimming took off 1 base at V and 5 bases at J, with 11 bases between the two ends. Germline CDR1 reads MNHNS; CDR2 reads SASEGT. This CDR3 has 14 amino acids. CDR3 loop: CASSEDRGGYGYTF. The CDR3 bases are TGTGCCAGCAGTGAAGATCGAGGAGGATATGGCTACACCTTC.

For the CDR3, the DNA is TGTGCCAGCAGTGAGTGGGAGAATCAGCCCCAGCATTTT. It specifies CASSEWENQPQHF. The V gene is TRBV6-1, the J gene TRBJ1-5, with D unresolved. The CDR3 has 13 residues. Deletions cut 3 bases from V and 4 bases from J, with 7 bases between. Looked up from germline, CDR1 is MNHNS and CDR2 is SASEGT.

The V call is TRBV5-1, the J call TRBJ2-3, with 7 bases lining up with TRBD2. With 2 bases clipped from V and 2 bases from J, the junction kept 5 bases outside the gene matches. CDR1 is SGHRS, CDR2 YFSETQ, per germline. There are 15 residues in the CDR3. CDR3 sequence: CASSLESGATDTQYF. The CDR3 DNA sequence: TGCGCCAGCAGCTTAGAGAGCGGGGCCACAGATACGCAGTATTTT. Using reference TRBV5-1 and TRBJ2-3 for the parts outside the CDR3, the full variable domain is KAGVTQTPRYLIKTRGQQVTLSCSPISGHRSVSWYQQTPGQGLQFLFEYFSETQRNKGNFPGRFSGRQFSNSRSEMNVSTLELGDSALYLCASSLESGATDTQYFGPGTRLTVL.

V and J are TRBV7-9 and TRBJ2-1; the D gene is possibly TRBD1 (6 bases). V gave up 6 bases and J gave up 7 bases, with 13 bases separating them. There are 13 residues in the CDR3. Per germline, CDR1 SEHNR and CDR2 FQNEAQ (reference sequence). CDR3 in DNA: TGTGCCAGCAGACGTGGGACACCAAATGAGCAGTTCTTC. This gives the protein CASRRGTPNEQFF.

The genes are TRBV4-3 and TRBJ1-4, with 12 bases that match TRBD1. The CDR3 runs to 14 residues. Germline V gene sequence: CDR1 LGHNA, CDR2 YSLEER. The junction had 1 base not matched to a gene; V was cut back by 4 bases and J by 7 bases. CDR3 sequence (DNA): TGCGCCAGCAGCCTGGGACAGGGGGCTGAAAAACTGTTTTTT. Residues: CASSLGQGAEKLFF.

This clone has only one observation. The chain is built from TRBV11-1 and TRBJ2-3; 9 positions match TRBD1. Germline-derived CDR1 and CDR2 are SGHAT and FQDESV (reference sequence). After removal of 4 bases from V and 5 bases from J, the junction contained 4 bases not matched to a gene. CDR3 size: 14 residues. CDR3 sequence: CASSSQGAGDTQYF. CDR3 DNA: TGTGCCAGCAGCTCACAGGGGGCAGGAGATACGCAGTATTTT.

V and J are TRBV6-5 and TRBJ2-7, with 9 bases that match TRBD1. The CDR3 sequence is 15 residues long. After removal of 5 bases from V and 5 bases from J, the junction contained 10 bases not matched to a gene. CDR1 and CDR2 from the germline V gene are MNHEY and SVGAGI. The CDR3 region is CASSLWTGVIDEQYF. Here the CDR3 DNA reads TGTGCCAGCAGTCTCTGGACAGGGGTCATCGACGAGCAGTACTTC.

The gene calls are TRBV19 and TRBJ1-5; tentative D call: TRBD1 (6 bases). The CDR3 length is 15 residues. The germline CDR1 and CDR2 sequences are LNHDA and SQIVND (reference sequence). Trimming took 6 bases from V and 1 from J, leaving 13 bases between them. Here the CDR3 DNA reads TGTGCCAGTAGACCAGGGACATCCAGCAATCAGCCCCAGCATTTT. Amino acids: CASRPGTSSNQPQHF.

The V call is TRBV19, the J call TRBJ2-2; D is unclear. V was pared by 7 bases and J by 2 bases, with 5 bases between. Germline CDR1 LNHDA, CDR2 SQIVND (reference sequence). The CDR3 has 12 residues. CDR3 nucleotides: TGTGCCAGTAATACTAACACCGGGGAGCTGTTTTTT. Protein product: CASNTNTGELFF. Supplemented by reference TRBV19 and TRBJ2-2, the full variable domain reads DGGITQSPKYLFRKEGQNVTLSCEQNLNHDAMYWYRQDPGQGLRLIYYSQIVNDFQKGDIAEGYSVSREKKESFPLTVTSAQKNPTAFYLCASNTNTGELFFGEGSRLTVL.

The CDR3 sequence: CASSPSRQETQYF. The CDR3 DNA reads TGTGCCAGCTCACCTTCCAGACAAGAGACCCAGTACTTC. This rearrangement joins TRBV18 to TRBJ2-5; no clear D gene. Germline assignment: CDR1 KGHSH and CDR2 LQKENI. The CDR3 is 13 amino acids. V was cut by 3 bases and J by 2 bases, with 7 bases left in between.

J is TRBJ2-4 and V is TRBV28, with D perhaps matching TRBD1 (5 bases). The CDR3 length is 12 residues. Trimming removed 6 bases at V and 7 bases at J, with 10 bases between. Looked up from germline, CDR1 is MDHEN and CDR2 is SYDVKM. The CDR3 DNA reads TGTGCCAGCAGCTTCGACAGCAACATTCAGTACTTC. Protein: CASSFDSNIQYF.

The chain recombines TRBV5-1 with TRBJ2-2; TRBD1 matches at 9 bases. The CDR3 totals 15 residues. After removal of 1 base from V and 7 bases from J, the junction contained 5 bases not matched to a gene. Germline CDR1 SGHRS, CDR2 YFSETQ. The CDR3 DNA reads TGCGCCAGCAGCTTGTCGGGACAGGGCAGCGGGGAGCTGTTTTTT. This gives the protein CASSLSGQGSGELFF.

This chain connects TRBV6-5 to TRBJ1-5; TRBD1 might be the D (5 bases). This CDR3 comprises 14 residues. In germline, CDR1 is MNHEY, CDR2 SVGAGI. V dropped 6 bases and J dropped 7 bases, with 16 bases sitting between them. The CDR3 sequence: CASSPRQYHQPQHF. As DNA, the CDR3 is TGTGCCAGCAGCCCAAGACAGTACCACCAGCCCCAGCATTTT.

To note about this clone: The DNA is omitted, as the CDR3 cannot be located on it reliably, and the CDR3 follows TCRdb's listing. The V gene is TRBV19, the J gene TRBJ1-5. CDR1 is LNHDA, CDR2 SQIVND, per germline (reference sequence). The CDR3 is 14 residues long, ends included. The chain's CDR3 is CASTSVVSNQPQHF.

This rearrangement joins TRBV19 to TRBJ2-2; TRBD1 aligns across 11 bases. Unmatched junction bases numbered 3, after V lost 6 bases and J lost 6 bases. The CDR3 has 14 residues. In germline, CDR1 is LNHDA, CDR2 SQIVND (reference sequence). The chain's CDR3 is CASRMDRGPGELFF. CDR3 in DNA: TGTGCCAGTAGGATGGACAGGGGGCCCGGGGAGCTGTTTTTT. The whole variable domain, remainder taken from reference TRBV19 and TRBJ2-2, is DGGITQSPKYLFRKEGQNVTLSCEQNLNHDAMYWYRQDPGQGLRLIYYSQIVNDFQKGDIAEGYSVSREKKESFPLTVTSAQKNPTAFYLCASRMDRGPGELFFGEGSRLTVL.

This clone appeared a few times. The chain recombines TRBV7-9 with TRBJ1-5; maybe TRBD1 (5 bases). Per the germline V gene, CDR1 is SEHNR and CDR2 is FQNEAQ (reference sequence). The CDR3 covers 17 residues. Trimming removed 1 base from V and 2 bases from J, with 15 bases in between. CDR3 loop: CASSLVGGVGGNQPQHF. The CDR3 DNA is TGTGCCAGCAGCTTAGTGGGGGGGGTCGGCGGCAATCAGCCCCAGCATTTT.

The rearrangement joins TRBV7-6 to TRBJ2-1; the match to TRBD2 covers 8 bases. The CDR3 is made up of 15 amino acids. V was pared by 4 bases and J by 4 bases, with 6 bases of the junction left unmatched. Germline lookup yields CDR1 SGHVS and CDR2 FNYEAQ. CDR3 sequence reads: CASSYTSGLYNEQFF. In nucleotides, the CDR3 is TGTGCCAGCAGCTACACTAGCGGACTGTACAATGAGCAGTTCTTC. The full variable domain, completed using reference TRBV7-6 and TRBJ2-1, is GAGVSQSPRYKVTKRGQDVALRCDPISGHVSLYWYRQALGQGPEFLTYFNYEAQQDKSGLPNDRFSAERPEGSISTLTIQRTEQRDSAMYRCASSYTSGLYNEQFFGPGTRLTVL.

This clone showed up just a few times. The chain has TRBV20-1 and TRBJ1-4; the D is unclear. Germline CDR1 reads DFQATT; CDR2 reads SNEGSKA (reference sequence). The ends were cut back, 2 bases at V and 5 bases at J, with 3 bases in the middle. The CDR3 contains 11 residues. CDR3 in DNA: TGCAGTGCTAGACGGAATGAAAAACTGTTTTTT. This encodes CSARRNEKLFF.

The rearrangement uses TRBV28 and TRBJ1-1; D gene unclear. The CDR3 has 13 residues. V gave up 5 bases and J gave up 0 bases, with 7 bases separating them. Germline V gives CDR1 MDHEN, CDR2 SYDVKM. CDR3 residues: CASSLTLNTEAFF. The CDR3 DNA reads as TGTGCCAGCAGTCTTACACTGAACACTGAAGCTTTCTTT.

This rearrangement joins TRBV27 to TRBJ2-5, with 9 bases matching TRBD2. The germline V gene encodes CDR1 MNHEY and CDR2 SMNVEV (reference sequence). Trimming at V came to 6 bases and at J to 4 bases, leaving 12 bases not matched to a gene. This CDR3 has 16 residues. CDR3 sequence: CASRFRAGGLGETQYF. The CDR3 nucleotides are TGTGCCAGCAGATTTAGGGCGGGGGGGCTAGGAGAGACCCAGTACTTC.

V gene TRBV6-1 combines with J gene TRBJ1-2; D ambiguous. Germline-derived CDR1 and CDR2 are MNHNS and SASEGT. The V gene lost 7 bases and the J gene lost 7 bases, with 13 bases spanning the gap. CDR3 length: 12 residues. DNA for the CDR3: TGTGCCAGCATATTCACGACGGGTGGCTACACCTTC. Its translation is CASIFTTGGYTF.

The chain uses TRBV19 and TRBJ1-5; D gene unclear. This CDR3 is 14 amino acids long. Deletions cut 4 bases from V and 3 bases from J, with 10 bases between. CDR1 is LNHDA and CDR2 is SQIVND in the germline V gene (reference sequence). Here the CDR3 reads CASSRGGNNQPQHF. In nucleotides, the CDR3 is TGTGCCAGTAGTAGAGGCGGCAACAATCAGCCCCAGCATTTT.

CDR3 bases: TGTGCCAGCAGACCCAGGGGGCAGAGCACTGAAGCTTTCTTT. Its protein is CASRPRGQSTEAFF. V is TRBV25-1 and J is TRBJ1-1; 8 bases fit TRBD1. With 6 bases clipped from V and 4 bases from J, the junction kept 7 bases outside the gene matches. The germline gives CDR1 MGHDK, CDR2 SYGVNS. The CDR3 runs to 14 residues.